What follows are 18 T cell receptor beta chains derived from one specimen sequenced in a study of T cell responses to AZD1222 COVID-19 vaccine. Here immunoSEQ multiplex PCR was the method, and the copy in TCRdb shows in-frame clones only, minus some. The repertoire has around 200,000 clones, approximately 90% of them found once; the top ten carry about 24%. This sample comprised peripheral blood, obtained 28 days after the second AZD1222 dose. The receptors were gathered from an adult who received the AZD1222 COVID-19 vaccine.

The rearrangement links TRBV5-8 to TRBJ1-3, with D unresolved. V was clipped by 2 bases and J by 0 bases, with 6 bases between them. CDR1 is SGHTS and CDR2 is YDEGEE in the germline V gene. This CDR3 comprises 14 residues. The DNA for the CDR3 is TGTGCCAGCAGCTTCGTAATCTCTGGAAACACCATATATTTT. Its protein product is CASSFVISGNTIYF.

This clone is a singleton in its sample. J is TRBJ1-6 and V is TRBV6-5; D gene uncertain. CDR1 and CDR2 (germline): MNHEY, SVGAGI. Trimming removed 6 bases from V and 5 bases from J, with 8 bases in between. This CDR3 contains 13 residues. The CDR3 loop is CASSLGNNSPLHF. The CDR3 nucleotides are TGTGCCAGCAGCTTGGGGAATAATTCACCCCTCCACTTT.

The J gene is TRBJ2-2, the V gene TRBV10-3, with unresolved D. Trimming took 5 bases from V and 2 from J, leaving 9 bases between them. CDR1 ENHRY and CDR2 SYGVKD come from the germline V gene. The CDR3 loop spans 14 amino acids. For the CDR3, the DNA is TGTGCCATCAGTATGGACCCCAACACCGGGGAGCTGTTTTTT. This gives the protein CAISMDPNTGELFF.

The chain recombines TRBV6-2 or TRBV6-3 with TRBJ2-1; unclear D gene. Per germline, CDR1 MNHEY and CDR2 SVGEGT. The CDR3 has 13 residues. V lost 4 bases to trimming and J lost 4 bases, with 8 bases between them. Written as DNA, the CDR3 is TGTGCCAGCAGTTGGCCGAGTTACAATGAGCAGTTCTTC. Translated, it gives CASSWPSYNEQFF.

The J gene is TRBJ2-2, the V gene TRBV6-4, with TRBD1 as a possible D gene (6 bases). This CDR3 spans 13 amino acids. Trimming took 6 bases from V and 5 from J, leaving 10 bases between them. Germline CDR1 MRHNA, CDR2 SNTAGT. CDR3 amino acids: CASRGQSTGELFF. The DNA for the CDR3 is TGTGCCAGCAGAGGACAGTCAACCGGGGAGCTGTTTTTT.

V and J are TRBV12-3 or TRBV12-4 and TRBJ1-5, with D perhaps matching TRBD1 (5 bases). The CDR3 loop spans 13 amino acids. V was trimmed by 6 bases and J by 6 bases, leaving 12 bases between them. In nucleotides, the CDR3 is TGTGCCAGCAGACCCGGGGGGGGTCAGCCCCAGCATTTT. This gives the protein CASRPGGGQPQHF.

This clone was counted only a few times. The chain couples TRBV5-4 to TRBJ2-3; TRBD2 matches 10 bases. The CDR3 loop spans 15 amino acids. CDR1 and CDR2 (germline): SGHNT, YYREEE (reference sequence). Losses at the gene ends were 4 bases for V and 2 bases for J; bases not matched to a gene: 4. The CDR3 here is CASSQLAGNTDTQYF. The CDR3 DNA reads TGTGCCAGCAGCCAACTAGCGGGGAACACAGATACGCAGTATTTT.

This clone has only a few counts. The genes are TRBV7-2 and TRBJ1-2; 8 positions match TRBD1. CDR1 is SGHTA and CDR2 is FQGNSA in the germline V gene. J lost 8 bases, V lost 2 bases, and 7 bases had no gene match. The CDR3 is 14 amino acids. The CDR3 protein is CASSLLSTGVGYTF. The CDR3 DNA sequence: TGTGCCAGCAGCTTATTATCGACAGGGGTCGGCTACACCTTC.

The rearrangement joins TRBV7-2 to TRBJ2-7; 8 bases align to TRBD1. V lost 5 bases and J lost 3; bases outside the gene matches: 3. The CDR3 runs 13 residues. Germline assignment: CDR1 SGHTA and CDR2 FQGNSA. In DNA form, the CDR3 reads TGTGCCAGCAGCGCAGGGACAGGCTACGAGCAGTACTTC. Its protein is CASSAGTGYEQYF.

For the CDR3, the DNA is TGTGCCAGCAGTGATATCGGGGGAACCGGGGAGCTGTTTTTT. Its protein product is CASSDIGGTGELFF. The J gene is TRBJ2-2, the V gene TRBV27, with D possibly being TRBD2 (6 bases). CDR1 and CDR2 from the germline V gene are MNHEY and SMNVEV (reference sequence). CDR3 length equals 14 residues. The germline V and J ends were trimmed by 5 bases and 5 bases, with 12 bases remaining between them.

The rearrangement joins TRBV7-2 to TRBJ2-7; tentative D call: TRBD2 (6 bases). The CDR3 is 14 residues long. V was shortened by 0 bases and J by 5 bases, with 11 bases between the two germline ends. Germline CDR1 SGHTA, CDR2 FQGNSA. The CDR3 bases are TGTGCCAGCAGCTTAGCGCGGCGGGACCACGAGCAGTACTTC. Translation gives CASSLARRDHEQYF.

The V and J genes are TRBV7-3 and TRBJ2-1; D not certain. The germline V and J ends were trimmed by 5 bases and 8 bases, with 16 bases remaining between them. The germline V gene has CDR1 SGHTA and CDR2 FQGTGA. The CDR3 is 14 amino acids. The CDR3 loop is CASSPNPLSHEQFF. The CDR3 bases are TGTGCCAGCAGCCCCAATCCACTCAGTCATGAGCAGTTCTTC.

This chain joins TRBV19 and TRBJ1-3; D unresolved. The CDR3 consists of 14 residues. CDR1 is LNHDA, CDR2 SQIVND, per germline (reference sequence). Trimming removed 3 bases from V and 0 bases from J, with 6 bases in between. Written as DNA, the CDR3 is TGTGCCAGTAGTATGTGGGACTCTGGAAACACCATATATTTT. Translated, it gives CASSMWDSGNTIYF.

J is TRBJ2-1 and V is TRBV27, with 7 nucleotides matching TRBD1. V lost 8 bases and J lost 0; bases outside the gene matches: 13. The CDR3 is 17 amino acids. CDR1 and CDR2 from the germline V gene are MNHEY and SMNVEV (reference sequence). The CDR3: CASSIRQGLSSYNEQFF. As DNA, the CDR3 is TGTGCCAGCTCAATACGACAGGGCCTAAGCTCCTACAATGAGCAGTTCTTC.

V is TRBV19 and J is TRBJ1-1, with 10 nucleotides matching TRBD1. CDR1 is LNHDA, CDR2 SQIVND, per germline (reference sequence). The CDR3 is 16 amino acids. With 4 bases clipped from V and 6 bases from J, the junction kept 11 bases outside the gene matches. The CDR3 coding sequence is TGTGCCAGTAGTACCGCCGGGACAGGGGCCAGCTCTGAAGCTTTCTTT. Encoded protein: CASSTAGTGASSEAFF.

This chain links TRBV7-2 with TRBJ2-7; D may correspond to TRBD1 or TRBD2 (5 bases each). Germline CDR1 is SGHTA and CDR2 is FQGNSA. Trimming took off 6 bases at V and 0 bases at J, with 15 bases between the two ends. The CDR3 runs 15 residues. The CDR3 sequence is CASSEGRGLSYEQYF. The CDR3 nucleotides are TGTGCCAGCAGTGAGGGACGGGGCCTCTCCTACGAGCAGTACTTC.

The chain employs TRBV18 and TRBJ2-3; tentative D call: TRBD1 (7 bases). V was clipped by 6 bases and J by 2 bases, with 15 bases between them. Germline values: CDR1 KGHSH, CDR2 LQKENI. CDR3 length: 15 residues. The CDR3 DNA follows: TGTGCCAGCTCCTCGCAGGGGGGTCTCACAGATACGCAGTATTTT. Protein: CASSSQGGLTDTQYF. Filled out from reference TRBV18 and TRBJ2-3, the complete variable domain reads NAGVMQNPRHLVRRRGQEARLRCSPMKGHSHVYWYRQLPEEGLKFMVYLQKENIIDESGMPKERFSAEFPKEGPSILRIQQVVRGDSAAYFCASSSQGGLTDTQYFGPGTRLTVL.

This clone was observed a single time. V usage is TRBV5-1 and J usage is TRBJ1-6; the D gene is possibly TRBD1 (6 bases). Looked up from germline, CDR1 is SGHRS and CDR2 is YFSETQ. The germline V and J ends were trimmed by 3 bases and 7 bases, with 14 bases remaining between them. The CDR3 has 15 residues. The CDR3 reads CASSSGTRTNSPLHF. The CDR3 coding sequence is TGCGCCAGCAGCTCCGGGACACGGACCAATTCACCCCTCCACTTT.